This T cell receptor beta chain came from a study of blood T cell repertoires in COVID-19. Study in general: Samples of COVID-19 (acute and convalescent) were obtained from the United States, Italy and Spain.

Produced via immunoSEQ multiplex PCR; TCRdb's table is partial and in-frame only. The repertoire consists of around 29,000 clones, with roughly 85% occurring once and the leading ten covering about a tenth. This clone was seen a few times. The CDR3 is 13 residues long. The germline V gene encodes CDR1 MGHRA and CDR2 YSYEKL. Deletions cut 0 bases from V and 11 bases from J, with 8 bases between. Source material: peripheral blood. The V call is TRBV4-1, the J call TRBJ1-6; D call uncertain. The source of this sequence is a human donor in a cohort sampled during active COVID-19. The CDR3 DNA follows: TGCGCCAGCAGCCAAGATGTCGGTACACCCCTCCACTTT. Translated: CASSQDVGTPLHF.